This T cell receptor beta chain was recovered during a study of T cells expressing NK-cell markers. Study overall: Beta-chain profiling covered CD3+CD56+NKG2C+, CD3+CD56+NKG2C- and CD3+CD56-NKG2C+ sorted subsets.

5'RACE template switching with UMIs produced the TCR beta cDNA. Following a re-call of the 5' RACE reads, TCRdb has one entry per CDR3 protein and lacks DNA. The sample spans 150,000 or so distinct CDR3 sequences; the ten largest clones claim around 35%. The CDR3 is 17 residues long. Looked up from germline, CDR1 is LNHNV and CDR2 is YYDKDF (reference sequence). The rearrangement uses TRBV15 and TRBJ2-2; checking the TCRdb D call of TRBD1 is not possible without DNA. The TCR sequence derives from a woman aged 45-60 years in good health. Sequenced sample: blood T cells: a sorted CD56 or NKG2C T cell subset, CD4+ or CD8+ T cells, or bulk PBMC T cells (not recorded which). The CDR3 spells CATSRERGGSITGELFF. The complete variable domain, with remaining parts taken from reference TRBV15 and TRBJ2-2, reads DAMVIQNPRYQVTQFGKPVTLSCSQTLNHNVMYWYQQKSSQAPKLLFHYYDKDFNNEADTPDNFQSRRPNTSFCFLDIRSPGLGDTAMYLCATSRERGGSITGELFFGEGSRLTVL.